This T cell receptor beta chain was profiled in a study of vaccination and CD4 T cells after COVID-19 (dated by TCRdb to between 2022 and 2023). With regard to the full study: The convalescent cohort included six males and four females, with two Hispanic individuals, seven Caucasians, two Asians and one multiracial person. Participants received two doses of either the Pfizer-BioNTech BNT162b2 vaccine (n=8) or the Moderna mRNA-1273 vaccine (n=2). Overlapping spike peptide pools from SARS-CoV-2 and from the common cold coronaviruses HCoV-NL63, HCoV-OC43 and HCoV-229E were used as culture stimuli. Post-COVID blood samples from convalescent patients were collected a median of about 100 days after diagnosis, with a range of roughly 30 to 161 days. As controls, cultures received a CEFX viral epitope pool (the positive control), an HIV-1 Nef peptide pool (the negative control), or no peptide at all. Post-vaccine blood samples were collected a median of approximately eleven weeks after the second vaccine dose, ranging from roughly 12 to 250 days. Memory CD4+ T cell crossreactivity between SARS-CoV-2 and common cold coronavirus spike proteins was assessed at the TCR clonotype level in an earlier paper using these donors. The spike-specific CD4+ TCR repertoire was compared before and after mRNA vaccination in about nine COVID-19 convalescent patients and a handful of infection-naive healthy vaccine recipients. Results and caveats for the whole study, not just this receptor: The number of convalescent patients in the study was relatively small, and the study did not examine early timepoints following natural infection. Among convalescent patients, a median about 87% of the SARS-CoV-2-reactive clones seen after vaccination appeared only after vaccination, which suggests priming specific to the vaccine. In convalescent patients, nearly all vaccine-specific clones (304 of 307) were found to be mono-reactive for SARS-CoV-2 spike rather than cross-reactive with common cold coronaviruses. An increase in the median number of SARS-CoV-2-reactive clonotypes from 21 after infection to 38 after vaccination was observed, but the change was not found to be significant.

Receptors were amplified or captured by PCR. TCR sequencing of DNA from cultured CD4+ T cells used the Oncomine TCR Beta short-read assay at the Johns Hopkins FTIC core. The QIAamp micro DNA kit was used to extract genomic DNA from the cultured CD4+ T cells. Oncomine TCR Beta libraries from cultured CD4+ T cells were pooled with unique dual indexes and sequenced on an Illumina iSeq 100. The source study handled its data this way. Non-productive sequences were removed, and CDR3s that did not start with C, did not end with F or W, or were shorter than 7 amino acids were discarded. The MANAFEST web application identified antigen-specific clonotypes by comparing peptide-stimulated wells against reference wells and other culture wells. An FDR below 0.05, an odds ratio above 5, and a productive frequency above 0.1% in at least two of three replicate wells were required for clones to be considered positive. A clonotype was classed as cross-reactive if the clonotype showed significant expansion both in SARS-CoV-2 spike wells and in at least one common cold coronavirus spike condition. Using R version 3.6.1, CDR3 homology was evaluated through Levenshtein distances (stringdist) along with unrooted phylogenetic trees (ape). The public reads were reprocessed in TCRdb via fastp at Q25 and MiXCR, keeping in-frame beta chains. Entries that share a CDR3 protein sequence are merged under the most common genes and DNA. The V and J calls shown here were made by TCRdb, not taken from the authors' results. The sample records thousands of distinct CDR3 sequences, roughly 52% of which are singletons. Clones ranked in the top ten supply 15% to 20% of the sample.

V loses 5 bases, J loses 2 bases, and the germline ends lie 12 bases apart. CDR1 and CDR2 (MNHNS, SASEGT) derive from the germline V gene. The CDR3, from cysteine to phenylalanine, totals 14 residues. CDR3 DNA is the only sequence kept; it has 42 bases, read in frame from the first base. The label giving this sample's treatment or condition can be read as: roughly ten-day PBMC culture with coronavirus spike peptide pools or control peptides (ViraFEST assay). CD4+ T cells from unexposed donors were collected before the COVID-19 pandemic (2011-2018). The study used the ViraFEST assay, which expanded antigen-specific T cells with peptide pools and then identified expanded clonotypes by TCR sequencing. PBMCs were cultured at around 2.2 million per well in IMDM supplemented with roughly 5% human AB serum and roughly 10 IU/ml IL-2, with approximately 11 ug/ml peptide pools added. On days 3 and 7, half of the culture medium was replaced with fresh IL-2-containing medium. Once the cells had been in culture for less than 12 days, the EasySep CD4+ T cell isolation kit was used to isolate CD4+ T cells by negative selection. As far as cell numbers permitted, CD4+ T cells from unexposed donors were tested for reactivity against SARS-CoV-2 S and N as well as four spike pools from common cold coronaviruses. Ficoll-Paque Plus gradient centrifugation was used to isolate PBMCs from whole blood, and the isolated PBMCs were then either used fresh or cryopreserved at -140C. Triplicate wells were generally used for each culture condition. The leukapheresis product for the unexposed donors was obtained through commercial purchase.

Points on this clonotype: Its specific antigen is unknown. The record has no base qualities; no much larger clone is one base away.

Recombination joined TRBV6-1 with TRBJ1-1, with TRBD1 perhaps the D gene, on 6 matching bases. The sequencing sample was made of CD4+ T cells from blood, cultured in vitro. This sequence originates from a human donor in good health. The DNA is TGTGCCAGCAGTCTGGACAGAGTTAACACTGAAGCTTTCTTT. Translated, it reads CASSLDRVNTEAFF.